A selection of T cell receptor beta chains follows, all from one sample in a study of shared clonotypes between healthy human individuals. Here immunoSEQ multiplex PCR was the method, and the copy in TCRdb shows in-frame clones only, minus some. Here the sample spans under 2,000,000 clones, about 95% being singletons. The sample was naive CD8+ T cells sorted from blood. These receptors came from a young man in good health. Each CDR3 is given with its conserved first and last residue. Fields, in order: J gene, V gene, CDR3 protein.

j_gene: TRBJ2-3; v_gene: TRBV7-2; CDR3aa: CASSSHWEGSTDTQYF
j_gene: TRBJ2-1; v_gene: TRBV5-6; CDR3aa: CASSFSNRGSYNEQFF
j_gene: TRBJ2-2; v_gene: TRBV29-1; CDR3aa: CSARTGDDGTGELFF
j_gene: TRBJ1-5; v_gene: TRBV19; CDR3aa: CASSISTARNQPQHF
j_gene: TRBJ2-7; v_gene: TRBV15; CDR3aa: CATSRGGEGLADEQYF
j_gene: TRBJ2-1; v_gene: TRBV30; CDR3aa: CAWRAGPRSEQFF
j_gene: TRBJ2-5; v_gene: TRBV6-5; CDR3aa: CASSSPLAGGQETQYF
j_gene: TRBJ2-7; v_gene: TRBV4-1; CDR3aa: CASSQVVAVTYEQYF
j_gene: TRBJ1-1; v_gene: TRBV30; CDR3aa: CAWAIQGGTEAFF
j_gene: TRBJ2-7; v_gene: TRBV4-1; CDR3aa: CASSQEPSAGGWDEQYF
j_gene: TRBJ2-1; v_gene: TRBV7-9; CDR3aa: CASSLLDRRGNHNEQFF
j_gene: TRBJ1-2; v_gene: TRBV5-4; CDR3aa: CASSLTGFNYGYTF
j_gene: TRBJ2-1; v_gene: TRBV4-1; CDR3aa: CASSIKGGAQYNEQFF
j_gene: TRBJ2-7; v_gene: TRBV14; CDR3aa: CASSQEPGGSYEQYF
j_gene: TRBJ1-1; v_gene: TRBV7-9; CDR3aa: CASSKNWGSLMNTEAFF
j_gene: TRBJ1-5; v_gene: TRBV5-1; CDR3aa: CASSPEAGALGNQPQHF
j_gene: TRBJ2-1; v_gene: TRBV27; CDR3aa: CASSLSSVPSGSQLLFF
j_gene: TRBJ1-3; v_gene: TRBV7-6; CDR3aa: CASSETATSGNTIYF
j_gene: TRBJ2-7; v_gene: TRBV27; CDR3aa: CASSLSADSASYEQYF
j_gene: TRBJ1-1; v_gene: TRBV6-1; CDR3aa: CASCTGQNTEAFF
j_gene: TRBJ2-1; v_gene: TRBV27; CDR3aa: CASSSDETSVYNEQFF
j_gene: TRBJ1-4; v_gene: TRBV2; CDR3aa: CASLIQGAGEKLFF
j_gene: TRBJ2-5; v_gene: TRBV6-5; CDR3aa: CASRNYRGETQYF
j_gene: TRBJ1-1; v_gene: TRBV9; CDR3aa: CASSGGTANMNTEAFF
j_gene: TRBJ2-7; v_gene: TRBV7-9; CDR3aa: CASSPSPGLKIYEQYF
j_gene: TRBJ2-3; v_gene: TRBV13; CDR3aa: CASSRGGSPTDTQYF
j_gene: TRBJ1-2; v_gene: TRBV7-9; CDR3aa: CASSFAPYGYTF
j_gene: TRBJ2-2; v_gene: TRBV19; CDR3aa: CASSIVSGGVAGELFF
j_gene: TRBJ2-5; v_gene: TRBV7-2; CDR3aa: CASSLNHGGAAETQYF
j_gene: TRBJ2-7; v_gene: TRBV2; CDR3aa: CASSEGPYEQYF
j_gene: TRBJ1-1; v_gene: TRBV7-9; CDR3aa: CASSPPVGDTEAFF
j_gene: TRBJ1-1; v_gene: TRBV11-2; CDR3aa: CASSLVLTRAPGAFF
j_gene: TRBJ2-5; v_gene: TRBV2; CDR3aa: CASSELVQETQYF
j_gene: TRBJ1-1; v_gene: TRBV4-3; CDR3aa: CASSQHQGENTEAFF
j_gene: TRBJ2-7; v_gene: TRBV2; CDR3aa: CATLTASNEQYF
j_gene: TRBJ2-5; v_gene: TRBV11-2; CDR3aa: CASSLGTGTVETQYF
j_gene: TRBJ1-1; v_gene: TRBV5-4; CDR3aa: CASSLGSVSDTEAFF
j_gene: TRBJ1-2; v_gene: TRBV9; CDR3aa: CASSVAGQGFGYGYTF
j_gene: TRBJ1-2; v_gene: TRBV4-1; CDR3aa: CASSQVVGPGYGYTF
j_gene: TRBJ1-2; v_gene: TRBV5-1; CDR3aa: CASSLFGGSYGYTF
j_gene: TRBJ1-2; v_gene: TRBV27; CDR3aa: CASSLIGTNYGYTF
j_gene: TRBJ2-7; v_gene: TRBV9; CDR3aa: CASSVRTGGNEQYF
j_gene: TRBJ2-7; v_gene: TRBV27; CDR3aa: CASSETGVPYEQYF
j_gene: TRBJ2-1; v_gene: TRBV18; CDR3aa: CASTSPEGYNEQFF
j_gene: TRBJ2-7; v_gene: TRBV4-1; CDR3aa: CASSQESGSYEQYF
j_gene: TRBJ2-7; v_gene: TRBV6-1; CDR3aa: CASREGYEQYF
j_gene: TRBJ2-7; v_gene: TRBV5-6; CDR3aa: CASSDGRGYEQYF
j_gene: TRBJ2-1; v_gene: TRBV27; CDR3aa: CASSPLVGGANEQFF
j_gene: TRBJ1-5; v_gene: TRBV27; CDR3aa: CASSLVGLGQPQHF
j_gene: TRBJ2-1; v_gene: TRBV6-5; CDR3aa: CASSPHSSGSNEQFF
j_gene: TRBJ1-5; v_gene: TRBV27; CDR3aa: CASSLRYSNQPQHF
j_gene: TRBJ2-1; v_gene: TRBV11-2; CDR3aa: CAIRAGGASYNEQFF
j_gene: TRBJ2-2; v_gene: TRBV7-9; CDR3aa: CASSPLRGAGPNTGELFF
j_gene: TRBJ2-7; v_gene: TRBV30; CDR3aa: CAWVRTGLGEQYF
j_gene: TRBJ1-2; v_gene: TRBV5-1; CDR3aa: CASSLRLSYGYTF
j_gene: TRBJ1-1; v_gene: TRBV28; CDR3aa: CASSRPDTEAFF
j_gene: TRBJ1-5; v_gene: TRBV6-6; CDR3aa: CASSHEGFTQPQHF
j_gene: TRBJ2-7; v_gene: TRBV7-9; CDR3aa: CASSLGDRESYEQYF
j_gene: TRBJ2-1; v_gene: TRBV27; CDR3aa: CASVNPGNEQFF